A selection of T cell receptor beta chains follows, all from one sample in a study of blood T cell repertoires in COVID-19. Using immunoSEQ multiplex PCR, the repertoire was profiled, and TCRdb retains in-frame clones only, with some absent. There are under 150,000 clones in the sample; more than 75% occur only once, and more than 3% lies in the top ten. Material: peripheral blood. The source is a man aged 35 to 55 with acute or convalescent COVID-19. CDR3s include the opening cysteine and the closing phenylalanine or tryptophan. The order of the fields is clone size, V gene, CDR3 length, J gene, D gene, CDR3 protein, CDR3 DNA. D genes are given only for firm matches. For some rows the clone size is stated as once, few or many, or as a class when expanded; others skip it.

size: .; V: TRBV21-1; length: 13; J: TRBJ1-6; D: .; CDR3: CATQDQFNSPLHF; DNA: TGTGCCACCCAGGATCAGTTTAATTCACCCCTCCACTTT
size: .; V: TRBV2; length: 16; J: TRBJ2-1; D: TRBD2; CDR3: CASSGLAANSYNEQFF; DNA: TGTGCCAGCAGTGGACTAGCGGCTAACTCCTACAATGAGCAGTTCTTC
size: .; V: TRBV19; length: 18; J: TRBJ2-1; D: TRBD1; CDR3: CASSIGETGPKYYNEQFF; DNA: TGTGCCAGTAGTATAGGGGAGACAGGGCCTAAGTACTACAATGAGCAGTTCTTC
size: .; V: TRBV6-1; length: 15; J: TRBJ2-2; D: TRBD1; CDR3: CASSERGRNTGELFF; DNA: TGTGCCAGCAGTGAAAGGGGGCGGAACACCGGGGAGCTGTTTTTT
size: .; V: TRBV5-1; length: 16; J: TRBJ2-1; D: TRBD1; CDR3: CASALNPGQGVNEQFF; DNA: TGCGCCAGCGCACTCAACCCGGGACAGGGGGTCAATGAGCAGTTCTTC
size: .; V: TRBV2; length: 15; J: TRBJ1-2; D: .; CDR3: CASSEASQAVLGYTF; DNA: TGTGCCAGCAGTGAAGCGAGCCAGGCCGTCTTAGGCTACACCTTC
size: .; V: TRBV11-2; length: 14; J: TRBJ2-3; D: TRBD1; CDR3: CASSLAGGGGTQYF; DNA: TGTGCCAGCAGCTTAGCAGGGGGCGGAGGTACGCAGTATTTT
size: few; V: TRBV7-9; length: 12; J: TRBJ1-4; D: .; CDR3: CASSLGGEKLFF; DNA: TGTGCCAGCAGCTTAGGCGGTGAAAAACTGTTTTTT
size: few; V: TRBV6-1; length: 16; J: TRBJ1-6; D: TRBD1; CDR3: CASSEWGTGGISPLHF; DNA: TGTGCCAGCAGTGAATGGGGCACAGGGGGCATTTCACCCCTCCACTTT
size: .; V: TRBV7-9; length: 13; J: TRBJ2-7; D: .; CDR3: CASSLGVSYEQYF; DNA: TGTGCCAGCAGCTTGGGCGTCTCCTACGAGCAGTACTTC
size: .; V: TRBV11-2; length: 15; J: TRBJ1-2; D: .; CDR3: CASSLVWGGDYGYTF; DNA: TGTGCCAGCAGCTTAGTATGGGGGGGCGACTATGGCTACACCTTC
size: .; V: TRBV10-3; length: 17; J: TRBJ1-6; D: .; CDR3: CAISESANQGGNSPLHF; DNA: TGTGCCATCAGTGAGTCGGCCAACCAGGGAGGTAATTCACCCCTCCACTTT
size: once; V: TRBV30; length: 13; J: TRBJ1-4; D: TRBD1; CDR3: CAWSVRQGQKLFF; DNA: TGTGCCTGGAGTGTTAGACAGGGGCAAAAACTGTTTTTT
size: .; V: TRBV9; length: 14; J: TRBJ1-4; D: .; CDR3: CASSVAPTDEKLFF; DNA: TGTGCCAGCAGCGTAGCCCCGACAGATGAAAAACTGTTTTTT
size: .; V: TRBV7-9; length: 12; J: TRBJ2-3; D: .; CDR3: CASSSNTDTQYF; DNA: TGTGCCAGCAGCTCTAACACAGATACGCAGTATTTT
size: .; V: TRBV9; length: 15; J: TRBJ1-1; D: .; CDR3: CASSVGAGVNTEAFF; DNA: TGTGCCAGCAGCGTAGGGGCAGGGGTGAACACTGAAGCTTTCTTT
size: .; V: TRBV15; length: 14; J: TRBJ2-5; D: TRBD1; CDR3: CATSRDRGQETQYF; DNA: TGTGCCACCAGCAGAGACAGGGGGCAAGAGACCCAGTACTTC
size: .; V: TRBV6-1; length: 14; J: TRBJ2-7; D: .; CDR3: CASSEVKGLYEQYF; DNA: TGTGCCAGCAGTGAGGTCAAGGGGCTCTACGAGCAGTACTTC
size: .; V: TRBV2; length: 12; J: TRBJ2-4; D: .; CDR3: CASSETGYIQYF; DNA: TGTGCCAGCAGTGAAACAGGGTACATTCAGTACTTC
size: .; V: TRBV19; length: 14; J: TRBJ2-5; D: TRBD2; CDR3: CASSPRGGEETQYF; DNA: TGTGCCAGTAGTCCGCGGGGGGGTGAAGAGACCCAGTACTTC
size: .; V: TRBV7-9; length: 13; J: TRBJ1-2; D: .; CDR3: CASSQGSVYGYTF; DNA: TGTGCCAGCAGCCAGGGGTCGGTCTATGGCTACACCTTC
size: .; V: TRBV30; length: 12; J: TRBJ1-6; D: .; CDR3: CAWSRDLAPLHF; DNA: TGTGCCTGGAGTCGGGATTTGGCACCCCTCCACTTT
size: .; V: TRBV15; length: 18; J: TRBJ2-5; D: TRBD2; CDR3: CATSRFPLAGALRETQYF; DNA: TGTGCCACCAGCAGATTTCCACTAGCGGGGGCCCTCCGAGAGACCCAGTACTTC
size: once; V: TRBV4-1; length: 16; J: TRBJ1-1; D: TRBD1; CDR3: CASSQSEGQRNTEAFF; DNA: TGCGCCAGCAGCCAATCCGAGGGACAGAGGAACACTGAAGCTTTCTTT
size: .; V: TRBV6-1; length: 14; J: TRBJ1-5; D: .; CDR3: CASSEEGSNQPQHF; DNA: TGTGCCAGCAGTGAGGAGGGTAGCAATCAGCCCCAGCATTTT
size: .; V: TRBV5-4; length: 13; J: TRBJ2-3; D: .; CDR3: CASSLGGTDTQYF; DNA: TGTGCCAGCAGCTTAGGGGGCACAGATACGCAGTATTTT
size: .; V: TRBV6-4; length: 14; J: TRBJ2-2; D: TRBD1; CDR3: CASRTGDLTGELFF; DNA: TGTGCCAGCAGGACAGGGGATTTGACCGGGGAGCTGTTTTTT
size: .; V: TRBV27; length: 16; J: TRBJ2-7; D: .; CDR3: CASSLGSPSGGHEQYF; DNA: TGTGCCAGCAGCCTGGGGAGTCCTAGTGGGGGCCACGAGCAGTACTTC
size: .; V: TRBV21-1; length: 17; J: TRBJ2-3; D: .; CDR3: CASSKDSSGGRADTQYF; DNA: TGTGCCAGCAGCAAAGATTCTAGCGGGGGGCGCGCAGATACGCAGTATTTT
size: .; V: TRBV5-1; length: 14; J: TRBJ2-1; D: .; CDR3: CASSLDSIYNEQFF; DNA: TGCGCCAGCAGCCTTGACAGCATCTACAATGAGCAGTTCTTC
size: .; V: TRBV12-3/TRBV12-4; length: 12; J: TRBJ2-5; D: .; CDR3: CASSPVEETQYF; DNA: TGTGCCAGCAGTCCCGTCGAAGAGACCCAGTACTTC
size: .; V: TRBV5-1; length: 14; J: TRBJ2-7; D: TRBD1; CDR3: CASSLGQGVNEQYF; DNA: TGCGCCAGCAGCTTGGGACAGGGCGTCAACGAGCAGTACTTC
size: .; V: TRBV19; length: 14; J: TRBJ1-3; D: .; CDR3: CASSITGPGNTIYF; DNA: TGTGCCAGTAGTATTACAGGGCCTGGAAACACCATATATTTT
size: .; V: TRBV7-2; length: 17; J: TRBJ2-7; D: TRBD1; CDR3: CASSILTRTGIPYEQYF; DNA: TGTGCCAGCAGCATACTGACTCGGACAGGGATCCCCTACGAGCAGTACTTC
size: .; V: TRBV30; length: 13; J: TRBJ1-5; D: .; CDR3: CAWNQGLRQPQHF; DNA: TGTGCCTGGAACCAGGGGTTGCGTCAGCCCCAGCATTTT
size: .; V: TRBV27; length: 14; J: TRBJ2-7; D: TRBD1; CDR3: CASSSGSRGYEQYF; DNA: TGTGCCAGCAGTAGTGGGAGCAGGGGGTACGAGCAGTACTTC
size: once; V: TRBV2; length: 12; J: TRBJ2-7; D: .; CDR3: CASIGGHYEQYF; DNA: TGTGCCAGCATTGGTGGCCACTACGAGCAGTACTTC
size: .; V: TRBV25-1; length: 15; J: TRBJ1-4; D: .; CDR3: CASRRQVTTNEKLFF; DNA: TGTGCCAGCAGAAGACAGGTTACAACTAATGAAAAACTGTTTTTT
size: .; V: TRBV27; length: 15; J: TRBJ1-5; D: .; CDR3: CASSPGRQVHNVIHF; DNA: TGTGCCAGCAGTCCTGGTCGGCAGGTACATAATGTCATCCATTTT
size: .; V: TRBV3-1/TRBV3-2; length: 16; J: TRBJ1-2; D: TRBD1; CDR3: CASSLPRGQGDGGYTF; DNA: TGTGCCAGCAGCCTACCACGGGGACAGGGGGATGGGGGCTACACCTTC
size: .; V: TRBV9; length: 16; J: TRBJ1-2; D: TRBD1; CDR3: CASSDKIGTVNYGYTF; DNA: TGTGCCAGCAGCGACAAAATAGGGACAGTTAACTATGGCTACACCTTC
size: few; V: TRBV4-1; length: 14; J: TRBJ2-3; D: .; CDR3: CASSQAGVTDTQYF; DNA: TGCGCCAGCAGCCAAGCGGGGGTGACAGATACGCAGTATTTT
size: .; V: TRBV10-3; length: 13; J: TRBJ1-1; D: .; CDR3: CAIRGRVPGEAFF; DNA: TGTGCCATCAGAGGCAGGGTACCTGGTGAAGCTTTCTTT
size: .; V: TRBV4-1; length: 17; J: TRBJ1-3; D: .; CDR3: CASSQADRVYSGNTIYF; DNA: TGCGCCAGCAGCCAAGCGGATCGGGTGTACTCTGGAAACACCATATATTTT
size: .; V: TRBV19; length: 14; J: TRBJ2-1; D: TRBD2; CDR3: CACREGGSYNEQFF; DNA: TGTGCCTGTAGGGAGGGAGGGTCCTACAATGAGCAGTTCTTC
size: once; V: TRBV27; length: 17; J: TRBJ1-6; D: TRBD1; CDR3: CARGTGAPRAYNSPLHF; DNA: TGTGCCAGGGGGACAGGGGCCCCGCGTGCCTATAATTCACCCCTCCACTTT
size: once; V: TRBV4-1; length: 15; J: TRBJ1-1; D: TRBD1; CDR3: CASSHSPQGESEAFF; DNA: TGCGCCAGCAGCCATTCCCCACAGGGGGAAAGTGAAGCTTTCTTT
size: .; V: TRBV19; length: 15; J: TRBJ1-5; D: TRBD1; CDR3: CASTSTGLGNQPQHF; DNA: TGTGCCAGTACCTCGACAGGGCTCGGCAATCAGCCCCAGCATTTT